This T cell receptor (beta chain) derives from a study of cytomegalovirus exposure and HLA in healthy donors (dated by TCRdb to 2015 to 2018). Concerning the study at large: An earlier analysis of approximately 640 of the donors reported 250 to 350 Gb of sequence data and 117 million unique TCR beta sequences from around 200 million T cells. To predict cytomegalovirus infection status, the study combined high-throughput TCR immunosequencing, statistical association of individual TCRs with disease status, and machine learning. Approximately 310 gigabases of sequencing data and 80 million or so unique TCR sequences were included in an early release covering several hundred HLA-typed donors. The T cell repertoires of several hundred subjects were profiled by immunosequencing and related to cytomegalovirus serostatus. HLA typing covered class I and class II loci at four-digit resolution. The study aimed to test whether cataloging public T cell receptors could reveal signatures of past pathogen exposure. Genome-wide SNP genotypes for about three fifths of the roughly 670 donors were used in a later genetic analysis, which treated that subset as a discovery cohort. An earlier analysis of 450 to 750 of the donors used high-throughput TCR beta sequencing to judge whether each TCR beta V gene segment behaved as functional or pseudogenic. Every repertoire in the discovery cohort had been generated on one and the same sequencing platform. Donor age, sex, ethnicity and CMV serostatus were compiled alongside the repertoire data. Rather than using new phenotypic data, the later analysis identified candidate immune exposures from TCR beta sequences and from how often those sequences occurred across donors. Among 300 to 500 genotyped donors of the cohort, an average of around 220,000 unique TCR beta nucleotide sequences was sequenced per donor, of which 15% to 20% were non-productive. Along with the approximately 600-subject first cohort, a separate validation cohort of over 90 different subjects was used. Of the 350 to 400 genotyped donors, approximately 83% fell in the genetic ancestry cluster associated with self-reported Caucasian donors. In a later analysis, previously published TCR beta repertoires from some 640 donors were re-analyzed and high-resolution HLA genotyping was added so that TCR occurrence patterns could be studied. The number of donors typed differed by locus, with about 629-640 for A, B, C, DRB1 and DQB1, around 560 for DQA1, under 610 for DPA1, and over 400 for DPB1. Roughly 5 DR-DQ haplotypes were treated as single units for association and clustering because of strong linkage in the cohort.

For this clone: What this receptor recognizes is not known. Per-nucleotide qualities are absent, and no much larger clonotype sits a single base away.

The cohort consisted of more than 650 healthy bone marrow donors. All cohort members were sampled while nominally healthy, although unrecorded immune exposures were likely present. The donor was CMV seropositive and belonged to the group of over 250 seropositive cohort members. A peripheral blood sample was collected from each donor, and TCR beta sequencing was performed on peripheral blood mononuclear cells. The Qiagen DNeasy Blood Extraction Kit was used to extract genomic DNA from the blood cell samples. Findings and caveats that apply to the study as a whole: A further reported finding was that TCR beta sequences accurately predicted the HLA-A and HLA-B alleles for most subjects in the first cohort. Sequencing depth was assumed to be roughly uniform across donors in the presence/absence analyses, though that assumption may not hold. According to a later analysis, TCR association rates differed among HLA loci, with DRB1 alleles showing the most associated TCRs and HLA-C alleles showing the fewest. While some public TCRs were present in many individuals, most TCR sequences turned up only very rarely across donors. Linkage disequilibrium might explain the correlated functional status among segregating V segments, but an unknown experimental factor could not be ruled out. The study listed approximately 150 TCR beta chains as associated with cytomegalovirus. In vitro tests confirmed that a few of the cytomegalovirus-associated TCR beta chains recognize cytomegalovirus antigens. In a later genetic analysis, a missense DCLRE1C variant was associated with V-gene and J-gene trimming of TCR beta chains, and the association was replicated in an independent cohort. According to a later analysis, parvovirus B19, influenza, CMV and Epstein-Barr virus appeared linked to several top co-occurrence clusters. At a false discovery rate of 0.05, a later analysis linked about 16,000 TCR beta sequences to specific HLA alleles. In an earlier analysis of 500 to 650 of the donors, most TCR beta V segments appeared in productive rearrangements about 87% or about 30% of the time, broadly matching IMGT annotations. The 87-base-pair reads could not distinguish some IMGT-functional V segments, including TRBV6-2 and TRBV6-3, so those segments were excluded. CMV serostatus was the only immune exposure information available for the cohort. A group of highly shared sequence variants was considered likely to be a technical artifact of the sequencing pipeline. A later analysis found that HLA-associated TCR beta chains were more clonally expanded and had lower generation probabilities than equally common non-associated chains. This cohort had only TCR beta chains sequenced, and the lack of alpha or paired-chain data limited which features could be detected. Strong co-occurrence of HLA alleles, especially DR and DQ, made assigning TCR associations to individual alleles difficult. It was suggested by the authors that the approach could potentially be generalized to other disease states and immunological phenotypes. Because counts were too low, around 17 rarely observed V segments, including chromosome 9 orphons, were left out of the earlier analysis of 500 to 750 of the donors. A later analysis found that most CMV-associated TCR beta chains appeared HLA-restricted, with HLA associations seemingly driven largely by CMV exposure. Cytomegalovirus status was reported to be diagnosed by the classifier with high specificity and sensitivity in both the original and validation cohorts. According to a later genetic analysis, donors in an Asian-associated ancestry cluster had fewer N-insertions in productive TCRs than the approximately 700-donor mean. Because some donors lacked HLA typing at each locus, the association tests relied only on the typed subset.

The library was made by the immunoSEQ multiplex PCR assay. For the multiplex PCR, a mixture combining 60 forward primers for TCR Vbeta segments and 13 reverse primers for TCR Jbeta segments was used. Amplification of the CDR3 region of rearranged TCR beta genes was performed with a multiplex PCR assay on genomic DNA. On the Illumina HiSeq System, the amplified TCR beta libraries were sequenced as 87-base-pair reads. For the original study's pipeline: In a later analysis, about 80 million unique TCR beta chains were counted across the roughly 700 repertoires, and approximately 11 million of these chains were shared by at least two donors. To remove PCR and sequencing errors, raw reads were error-corrected and collapsed into unique sequences using a nearest-neighbor algorithm that merged closely related sequences. To assign V, D and J gene segments, CDR3 sequences were aligned to IMGT reference sequences. For a sequence to be retained, at least a six-nucleotide match to both a V gene segment and a J gene segment was required. A rearrangement counted as productive if the CDR3 had no stop codons and remained in frame with V and J, and every other rearrangement counted as non-productive. Following IMGT convention, CDR3 was defined as the stretch from the second conserved V-encoded cysteine up to the conserved J-encoded phenylalanine. The earlier analysis of 550 to 650 of the donors excluded any sequence lacking an unambiguous match to a single V gene segment. In an earlier analysis of several hundred of the donors, V segments were called functional above 56.7% productive rearrangements and were called segregating when the between-donor standard deviation exceeded 5%. To diagnose cytomegalovirus status from the catalog of TCR beta chain sequences, a statistical classification framework was built. In a later analysis, V and J genes were assigned by comparing TCR nucleotide sequences against IMGT/GENE-DB human TR gene sequences. In a later analysis, CDR3 sequences and most-parsimonious VDJ recombination scenarios were assigned using the TCRdist pipeline. A later analysis defined each TCR beta chain by its CDR3 amino acid sequence plus V-gene family, and excluded reads lacking a unique V-gene family. To address suspected cross-contamination and a sequencing artifact, a later analysis removed 550 to 750 highly shared, low-generation-probability nucleotide sequences. In a later analysis, a clonal expansion index was calculated for each public chain from normalized within-repertoire ranks of inferred template counts. Generation probabilities in a later analysis came from a VDJ recombination model fitted to out-of-frame rearrangements, and those results were checked against IGoR. In a later analysis, hypergeometric tests were used to score TCR-TCR, TCR-HLA and TCR-CMV co-occurrence, with a repertoire-size bias correction applied to TCR pairs. False discovery rates were estimated in a later analysis by permuting HLA or CMV assignments 20 times. In a later analysis, co-occurring TCRs were grouped using DBSCAN, and TCRdist sequence similarity was added for clustering within HLA-allele-positive subsets. For co-occurrence clustering, repertoires with fewer than 30,000 or more than 120,000 public chains were excluded, along with 5 or 6 repertoires with anomalous nucleotide sharing. TCRdb mirrors the immuneACCESS table, restricted to in-frame sequences. Some clones are absent from its copies; in checked studies, under half trace to an unresolved V gene, and the reason for the others is unknown. V, J and clone size reflect that table, while D and trimming were determined from the DNA. Recorded for this sample are some 140,000 clones; approximately 80% of them occurred a single time. Under 2% of the sample is in the top ten clones.

Taken from cysteine to phenylalanine, the CDR3 has 14 residues. Only CDR3 DNA remains: 42 bases, in frame from the first base. The junction shows trimming of 3 bases on V and 5 bases on J, and the gene matches do not reach 6 bases of it. CDR1 is given as LNHDA and CDR2 as SQIVND, both from the germline V gene (reference sequence). The source material was PBMCs. Recombination linked TRBV19 to TRBJ2-7, with TRBD1 matching 8 junction bases. The sequence derives from a female donor in good health and CMV-seropositive. The DNA is TGTGCCAGTAGTATTGGACAGGGTAGCGACGAGCAGTACTTC. Its product reads: CASSIGQGSDEQYF.